Below are 6 T cell receptor beta chains sequenced from a single sample in a study of blood T cells in healthy people across ages. PCR was performed a second time for about 6 to 12 cycles using a sample-barcoded 5' primer and a J-beta primer mix. TCRdb reanalysed the 5' RACE reads using MiXCR and keeps one entry per CDR3 protein. The sample has 1.8 million or so distinct CDR3 sequences; more than 35% are singletons. The specimen sequenced was blood. These receptors originate from a human donor in good health.

This clonotype was seen at least ten times. V usage is TRBV29-1 and J usage is TRBJ1-5; D is perhaps TRBD1 (6 bases). The CDR3 spans 12 residues. Germline CDR1 SQVTM, CDR2 ANQGSEA. Trimming removed 3 bases from V and 5 bases from J, with 8 bases in between. As DNA, the CDR3 is TGCAGCGTTGATTCAGGGGATCAGCCCCAGCATTTT. It specifies CSVDSGDQPQHF.

V is TRBV5-6 and J is TRBJ1-2; no definite D call. The CDR3 sequence is 16 residues long. Germline CDR1 SGHDT, CDR2 YYEEEE. Trimming left V 5 bases short and J 4 bases short, with 21 bases between. CDR3 region: CASRNSAEDPSYGYTF. The CDR3, as DNA: TGTGCCAGCAGGAACTCGGCAGAGGACCCCAGCTATGGCTACACCTTC.

This clonotype came up a few times. The chain has TRBV2 and TRBJ2-2; 8 bases align to TRBD2. The CDR3 consists of 15 residues. The V and J ends lost 5 bases and 4 bases, in that order; junction bases with no gene match: 6. Germline V gene data show CDR1 as SNHLY and CDR2 as FYNNEI. Here the CDR3 reads CASSLAGLGTGELFF. The CDR3 region has the DNA TGTGCCAGCAGTTTAGCGGGACTGGGCACCGGGGAGCTGTTTTTT.

This sequence joins TRBV20-1 and TRBJ2-1; perhaps TRBD2 as D (6 bases). The CDR3 runs 16 residues. V was cut by 0 bases and J by 7 bases, with 19 bases left in between. The germline V gene has CDR1 DFQATT and CDR2 SNEGSKA (reference sequence). CDR3 nucleotides: TGCAGTGCTAGAGATCGTCGGCGGGGTGTAGGTAATGAGCAGTTCTTC. This translates into CSARDRRRGVGNEQFF.

The chain links TRBV27 to TRBJ1-2, with TRBD1 identical over 7 bases. CDR1 and CDR2 (germline): MNHEY, SMNVEV (reference sequence). CDR3 size: 17 residues. V was pared by 8 bases and J by 2 bases, with 17 bases of the junction left unmatched. CDR3 sequence (DNA): TGTGCCAGCCTGGGGTCGTACAGGGGTGAAAAAAACTATGGCTACACCTTC. It encodes CASLGSYRGEKNYGYTF.

This rearrangement joins TRBV27 to TRBJ2-2; D not certain. CDR3 length: 16 amino acids. Trimming removed 6 bases at V and 0 bases at J, with 14 bases between. Germline assignment: CDR1 MNHEY and CDR2 SMNVEV (reference sequence). The CDR3 loop is CASSRVLSANTGELFF. The CDR3 DNA reads TGTGCCAGCAGCCGGGTCTTGTCAGCGAACACCGGGGAGCTGTTTTTT.